This T cell receptor beta chain appears in the sequencing data of a study of CD8 T cells in ankylosing spondylitis. Study outcomes and limitations: Both synovial fluid and blood in reactive arthritis had previously been reported to carry some motif variants.

Quantitative 5'-RACE was performed with molecular barcodes, and it yielded the TCR beta libraries. MiXCR was run by TCRdb on the 5' RACE reads, yielding one entry per CDR3 protein. Of tens of thousands of distinct CDR3 sequences listed, about 30% were seen once; the top ten hold about 48%. The V gene lost 1 base and the J gene lost 4 bases, with 5 bases spanning the gap. The CDR3 loop spans 13 amino acids. Per germline, CDR1 KGHDR and CDR2 SFDVKD. This clonotype was seen repeatedly, ten times or more. The antigen is undetermined. The sample was synovial fluid, either unsorted or a sorted T cell fraction (not recorded which). V usage is TRBV24-1 and J usage is TRBJ2-3, with D perhaps TRBD2 (5 bases). This TCR derives from a male donor with ankylosing spondylitis. The CDR3 DNA reads as TGTGCCACCAGTGATTTCGGGGCAGATACGCAGTATTTT. This codes for CATSDFGADTQYF.